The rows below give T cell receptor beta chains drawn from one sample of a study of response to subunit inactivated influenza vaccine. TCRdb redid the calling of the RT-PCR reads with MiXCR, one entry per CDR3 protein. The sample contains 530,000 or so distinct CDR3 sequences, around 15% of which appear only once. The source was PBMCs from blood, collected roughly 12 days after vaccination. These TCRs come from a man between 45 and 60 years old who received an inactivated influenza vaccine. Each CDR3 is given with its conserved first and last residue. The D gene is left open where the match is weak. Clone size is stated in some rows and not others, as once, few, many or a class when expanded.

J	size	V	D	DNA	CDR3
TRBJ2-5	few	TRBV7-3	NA	TGTGCCAGCAGGGCAGGGCACACGACTGGGGAGACCCAGTACTTC	CASRAGHTTGETQYF
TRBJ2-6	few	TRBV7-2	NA	TGTGCCAGCAGCTCCCAGGTCTCTGGGGCCAACGTCCTGACTTTC	CASSSQVSGANVLTF
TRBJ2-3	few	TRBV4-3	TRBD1	TGCGCCAGCAGCCAAGTGGGGACAGGGGGAATTACCACAGATACGCAGTATTTT	CASSQVGTGGITTDTQYF
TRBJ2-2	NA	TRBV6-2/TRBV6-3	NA	TGTGCCAGCTTCAGCGGGCGGGGCACCGGGGAGCTGTTTTTT	CASFSGRGTGELFF
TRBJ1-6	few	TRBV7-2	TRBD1	TGTGCCAGCAGCCCGTCCGGGACAGGGTTAAGTTCACCCCTCCACTTT	CASSPSGTGLSSPLHF
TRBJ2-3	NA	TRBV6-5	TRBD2	TGTGCCAGCAGTTTACGGCTAGCGGGAGGACCCACAGATACGCAGTATTTT	CASSLRLAGGPTDTQYF
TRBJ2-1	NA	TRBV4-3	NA	TGCGCCAGCAGCCAAGTAGGGGGGTACAATGAGCAGTTCTTC	CASSQVGGYNEQFF
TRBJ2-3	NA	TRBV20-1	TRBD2	TGCAGTGCTAGTTCGCTAGCGGGATTCACAGATACGCAGTATTTT	CSASSLAGFTDTQYF
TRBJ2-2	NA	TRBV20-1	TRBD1	TGCAGTGCACCGGACAGGGGGAACACCGGGGAGCTGTTTTTT	CSAPDRGNTGELFF
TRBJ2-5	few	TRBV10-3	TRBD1	TGTGCCATCAAGGGAGGGACAGGGTGGGAAGGAGAGACCCAGTACTTC	CAIKGGTGWEGETQYF
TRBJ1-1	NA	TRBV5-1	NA	TGCGCCAGCAGCTTGGCCACGGGGACGGGGGCTTTCTTT	CASSLATGTGAFF
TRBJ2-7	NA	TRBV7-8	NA	TGTGCCAGCAGCTCCCGGGCCAGCTCCTACGAGCAGTACTTC	CASSSRASSYEQYF
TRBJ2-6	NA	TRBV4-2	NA	TGTGCCAGCAGCCAAGATCGGACATCACCCACTGGGGCCAACGTCCTGACTTTC	CASSQDRTSPTGANVLTF
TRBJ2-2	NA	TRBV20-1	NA	TGCAGTGCTAGAGCCCACGCAGGCCTGGGGGAGCTGTTTTTT	CSARAHAGLGELFF
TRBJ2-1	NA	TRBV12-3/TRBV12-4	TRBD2	TGTGCCAGCAGATCCGGAGCGGGAAGACGGGATGAGCAGTTCTTC	CASRSGAGRRDEQFF
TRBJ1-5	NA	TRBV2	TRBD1	TGTGCCAGCAGGGAAGCCGGGACAGGGATTCAGCCCCAGCATTTT	CASREAGTGIQPQHF
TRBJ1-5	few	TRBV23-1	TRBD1	TGCGCCAGCAGTCAATCAGACCGGGACAGGGGGCTGATGCCCAATCAGCCCCAGCATTTT	CASSQSDRDRGLMPNQPQHF
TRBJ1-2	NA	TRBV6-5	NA	TGTGCCAGCAGTTACACGGGTTCAGGGAATACTAACTATGGCTACACCTTC	CASSYTGSGNTNYGYTF
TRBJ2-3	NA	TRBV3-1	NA	TGTGCCAGCAGCACCACAACGGGGGGCAAAGATACGCAGTATTTT	CASSTTTGGKDTQYF
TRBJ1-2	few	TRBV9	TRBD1	TGTGCCAGCAGCGCGACAGGGGACGGCTACACCTTC	CASSATGDGYTF
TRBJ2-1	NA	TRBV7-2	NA	TGTGCCAGCAGCTCAGAGGCGGCTTCCGGGATGGGTGAGCAGTTCTTC	CASSSEAASGMGEQFF
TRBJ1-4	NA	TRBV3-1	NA	TGTGCCAGCAGCCTTGGACAGCTCGGGGGTGAAAAACTGTTTTTT	CASSLGQLGGEKLFF
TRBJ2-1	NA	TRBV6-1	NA	TGTGCCAGCAGACCTTCTAGCGTCTCCTACAATGAGCAGTTCTTC	CASRPSSVSYNEQFF
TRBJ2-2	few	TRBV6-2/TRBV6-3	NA	TGTGCCAGTTCGCGCGACTCGATAAACACCGGGGAGCTGTTTTTT	CASSRDSINTGELFF
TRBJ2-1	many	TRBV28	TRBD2	TGTGCCAGCAGGGGACTAGCGGGAGGGAGAAATGAGCAGTTCTTC	CASRGLAGGRNEQFF
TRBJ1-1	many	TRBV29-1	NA	TGCAGCGTTGGTCACAGACTTAACACTGAAGCTTTCTTT	CSVGHRLNTEAFF
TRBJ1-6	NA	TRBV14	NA	TGTGCCAGCAGCCAAGACACAGTACGGCCCCTCCACTTT	CASSQDTVRPLHF
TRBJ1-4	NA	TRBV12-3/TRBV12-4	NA	TGTGCCAGCAGTCCGCGACAACGGGAAAAACTGTTTTTT	CASSPRQREKLFF
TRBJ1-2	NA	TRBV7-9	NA	TGTGCCAGCAGCTCTGGCGGGACCGCCGGGGGCTACACCTTC	CASSSGGTAGGYTF
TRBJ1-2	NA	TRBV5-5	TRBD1	TGTGCCAGCAACGTCGAGGGGGCAGGTGGCTACACCTTC	CASNVEGAGGYTF
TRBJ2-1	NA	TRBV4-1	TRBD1	TGTGCCAGCAGCCCAGGGACAGATTACAATGAGCAGTTCTTC	CASSPGTDYNEQFF
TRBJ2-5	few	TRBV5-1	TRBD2	TGCGCCAGCAGCTTCCGGACTAGCAATGGAGAGACCCAGTACTTC	CASSFRTSNGETQYF
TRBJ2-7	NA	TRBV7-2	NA	TGTGCCAGCAGCTTAGGAAATCCAGCGCGTGAGCAGTACTTC	CASSLGNPAREQYF
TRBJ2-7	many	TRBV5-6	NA	TGTGCCAGCAGCTTTGGCAACTACGAGCAGTACTTC	CASSFGNYEQYF
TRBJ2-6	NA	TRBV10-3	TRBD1	TGTGCCATCAGTACAGGGGATCGTGGGGCCAACGTCCTGACTTTC	CAISTGDRGANVLTF
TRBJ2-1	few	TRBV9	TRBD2	TGTGCCAGCAGCGCTAGCGGGAGGGTCGGCAATGAGCAGTTCTTC	CASSASGRVGNEQFF
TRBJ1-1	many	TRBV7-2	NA	TGTGCCAGCAGCCCACAGGGAAATGAAGCTTTCTTT	CASSPQGNEAFF
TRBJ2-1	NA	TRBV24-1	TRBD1	TGTGCCACCAGTGGCAAAGCCGGGACAGGGGTCAGTACATCCTACAATGAGCAGTTCTTC	CATSGKAGTGVSTSYNEQFF
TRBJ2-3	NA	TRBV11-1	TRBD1	TGTGCCAGCAGCCGACTACAGGGGGCCGGGACAGATACGCAGTATTTT	CASSRLQGAGTDTQYF
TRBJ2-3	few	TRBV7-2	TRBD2	TGTGCCAGCAGCTCCCGACTAGCGGGAGCAGATACGCAGTATTTT	CASSSRLAGADTQYF
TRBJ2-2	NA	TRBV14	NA	TGTGCCAGCAGCCAAAGTGCCGGGACACTTAACACCGGGGAGCTGTTTTTT	CASSQSAGTLNTGELFF
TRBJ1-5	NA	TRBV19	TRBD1	TGTGCCAGTAGTCCCGACAGGGAAAATCAGCCCCAGCATTTT	CASSPDRENQPQHF
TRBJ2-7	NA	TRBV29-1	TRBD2	TGCAGCGCCCTTCTAGCGGGGTCCTACGAGCAGTACTTC	CSALLAGSYEQYF
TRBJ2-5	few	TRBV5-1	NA	TGCGCCAGCAGCGCCCCCAACATTCAAGAGACCCAGTACTTC	CASSAPNIQETQYF
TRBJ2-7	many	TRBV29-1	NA	TGCAGCGTTGGGACCCACTTCTACGAGCAGTACTTC	CSVGTHFYEQYF
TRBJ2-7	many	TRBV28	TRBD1	TGTGCCAGCAGTTTAATGGGACAGGTCTCCTACGAGCAGTACTTC	CASSLMGQVSYEQYF
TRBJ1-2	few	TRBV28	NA	TGTGCCAGCAGTTCTCCGACTGGCTACACCTTC	CASSSPTGYTF